The sequence of this T cell receptor beta chain was determined in a study of CD8+CD57+ T cells in acquired aplastic anemia. Findings of the study overall: The number of CD8+ CDR3 sequences shared by patients and controls was twenty-nine. Controls and patients did not differ significantly in CD8+ Simpson's diversity.

This clonotype was found once. The antigen is undetermined. This CDR3 is 13 amino acids long. Germline V lookup: CDR1 DFQATT, CDR2 SNEGSKA (reference sequence). V was shortened by 4 bases and J by 11 bases, with 18 bases between the two germline ends. Researchers used genomic DNA as the template to profile TCR beta VDJ and CDR3. TCRdb independently ran MiXCR on the reads; one entry per CDR3 protein. The sample shows a few hundred thousand distinct CDR3 sequences, 65% to 80% of them seen only once. The rearrangement joins TRBV20-1 to TRBJ2-4; weak D call: TRBD2 (5 bases). Sequenced input: sorted CD4+, CD8+, or CD8+CD57+ T cells (not recorded which) from PBMCs. This receptor was obtained from a human donor in good health, serving as a control. CDR3 sequence: CSATEQDYDLQYF. The CDR3 DNA is TGCAGTGCTACGGAACAAGACTACGACCTTCAGTACTTC.